The 21 T cell receptor beta chains below were found in one sample sequenced in a study of breast tumors, draining lymph nodes, adjacent tissues. TCRdb re-analysed the multiplex PCR reads in MiXCR, keeping a single row per CDR3 protein. The sample contains about 22,000 distinct CDR3 sequences, around 50% of which appear only once. The sequenced sample consisted of breast tumor tissue. Receptors originate from a female donor with breast cancer. Some clones in this sample may be carry-over from other donors' samples.

The V call is TRBV7-3, the J call TRBJ2-7, with 15 bases that match TRBD2. The CDR3 loop spans 15 amino acids. Germline V gene lookup returns CDR1 SGHTA and CDR2 FQGTGA. Trimming cost V 3 bases and J 6 bases; bases outside gene matches: 3. The CDR3 is CASSFGTSGRTEQYF. CDR3 nucleotide sequence: TGTGCCAGCAGCTTCGGGACTAGCGGGAGGACCGAGCAGTACTTC.

This clonotype was detected many times. A much larger clone lies a single base off, so this may be a read error. The chain carries TRBV20-1 and TRBJ2-1; D tentatively reads TRBD1 or TRBD2 (5 bases each). Germline V gene data show CDR1 as DFQATT and CDR2 as SNEGSKA (reference sequence). This CDR3 is 18 amino acids long. V lost 0 bases and J 9 bases, leaving 27 bases between the germline ends. The CDR3 spells CSARDSAGAPGWTTEQFF. CDR3 sequence (DNA): TGCAGTGCTAGAGATTCAGCTGGGGCACCGGGGTGGACGACTGAGCAGTTCTTC.

This chain uses TRBV20-1 with TRBJ2-7; D gene unclear. The ends were cut back, 0 bases at V and 2 bases at J, with 8 bases in the middle. Germline V gives CDR1 DFQATT, CDR2 SNEGSKA (reference sequence). The CDR3 runs to 13 residues. This chain's CDR3 is CSAREPLAYEQYF. CDR3 DNA: TGCAGTGCTAGAGAACCCTTAGCCTACGAGCAGTACTTC.

There are many counts of this clonotype. V and J are TRBV27 and TRBJ2-3; the D call may be TRBD1 or TRBD2 (6 bases each). The CDR3 length is 16 residues. V lost 0 bases, J lost 5 bases, and 15 bases lay in between. CDR1 MNHEY and CDR2 SMNVEV come from the germline V gene (reference sequence). The CDR3 spells CASSLSGGSRGDTQYF. CDR3 nucleotide sequence: TGTGCCAGCAGTTTATCAGGGGGGAGTCGAGGAGATACGCAGTATTTT.

Ten or more counts support this clonotype. This sequence joins TRBV3-1 and TRBJ2-2, with D uncertain. V was cut by 3 bases and J by 0 bases, with 11 bases left in between. Germline CDR1 reads LGHDT; CDR2 reads YNNKEL (reference sequence). The CDR3 contains 16 residues. The CDR3: CASSQLDGPNTGELFF. CDR3 bases: TGTGCCAGCAGCCAGCTGGACGGACCGAACACCGGGGAGCTGTTTTTT.

The chain links TRBV10-3 to TRBJ1-2, with D possibly TRBD1 on 6 matching bases. The CDR3 runs to 10 residues. Germline CDR1 is ENHRY and CDR2 is SYGVKD. The CDR3 loop is CLKRGNGYTF. For the CDR3, the DNA is TGTCTGAAAAGGGGGAATGGCTACACCTTC.

This clonotype was counted a few times. The chain employs TRBV30 and TRBJ1-1; D possibly corresponds to TRBD1 (6 bases). Germline V gene lookup returns CDR1 GTSNPN and CDR2 SVGIG (reference sequence). Trimming cost V 0 bases and J 4 bases, with 15 bases left between them. The CDR3 runs to 15 residues. The CDR3 nucleotides read TGTGCCTGGAGTGTTTGGGGGGGCGGGAGCACTGAAGCTTTCTTT. Encoded protein: CAWSVWGGGSTEAFF.

This clonotype was counted a single time. The chain combines TRBV27 with TRBJ2-7; 7 bases agree with TRBD2. V trimming: 3 bases; J trimming: 9 bases; junction bases outside the gene matches: 8. This CDR3 is built from 13 residues. Germline-derived CDR1 and CDR2 are MNHEY and SMNVEV (reference sequence). CDR3 in amino acids: CASSFGGTSAQYF. CDR3 DNA: TGTGCCAGCAGTTTCGGGGGGACCTCGGCGCAGTACTTC.

This clonotype was found many times. The chain couples TRBV2 to TRBJ1-5; D not certain. The V gene's germline CDR1 is SNHLY and CDR2 FYNNEI. V dropped 9 bases and J dropped 2 bases, with 11 bases sitting between them. The CDR3 length is 13 residues. The CDR3: CASTAGGNQPQHF. The CDR3 DNA is TGTGCCAGTACGGCAGGTGGCAATCAGCCCCAGCATTTT.

The V gene is TRBV24-1, the J gene TRBJ2-3; D remains unclear. Trimming removed 3 bases from V and 2 bases from J, with 5 bases in between. This CDR3 has 13 amino acids. CDR1 KGHDR and CDR2 SFDVKD come from the germline V gene. The CDR3 DNA is TGTGCCACCAGTGATAGGAACACAGATACGCAGTATTTT. Translating gives CATSDRNTDTQYF.

By proportion, this clonotype is medium-sized. The rearrangement joins TRBV9 to TRBJ2-7; 11 bases agree with TRBD2. The germline gives CDR1 SGDLS, CDR2 YYNGEE. V was clipped by 0 bases and J by 9 bases; unmatched bases: 14. CDR3 length: 17 amino acids. CDR3 nucleotides: TGTGCCAGCAGCGTAGAAGGGGTGGGGGGACTAGCGGCGCGGCAGTACTTC. Amino acids: CASSVEGVGGLAARQYF.

This clonotype was seen at least ten times. The rearrangement uses TRBV20-1 and TRBJ1-1; 10 bases fit TRBD1. CDR1 and CDR2 from the germline V gene are DFQATT and SNEGSKA (reference sequence). Trimming removed 7 bases from V and 4 bases from J; junction bases left unmatched: 3. The length of the CDR3 is 12 residues. Here the CDR3 reads CSGRTGGTEAFF. The CDR3 region has the DNA TGCAGTGGCAGGACAGGGGGCACTGAAGCTTTCTTT.

The CDR3 region is CSVQWRNTNNEQFF. CDR3 DNA: TGCAGCGTGCAATGGCGGAACACTAACAATGAGCAGTTCTTC. The rearrangement uses TRBV29-1 and TRBJ2-1; D not resolved. The CDR3 is 14 amino acids. In germline, CDR1 is SQVTM, CDR2 ANQGSEA. V shed 6 bases and J shed 5 bases, with 17 bases lying between them.

The chain uses TRBV29-1 and TRBJ2-7; D tentatively reads TRBD1 or TRBD2 (5 bases each). The CDR3 spans 11 residues. The V gene's germline CDR1 is SQVTM and CDR2 ANQGSEA. Trimming shortened V by 0 bases and J by 11 bases, and 11 bases separated the two germline ends. CDR3 region: CSVEDPGRKYF. DNA for the CDR3: TGCAGCGTTGAAGATCCGGGGCGTAAGTACTTC.

The DNA for the CDR3 is TGCAGCGTTGCGTCAGGGGGCGACTATGGCTACACCTTC. Translating gives CSVASGGDYGYTF. The chain has TRBV29-1 and TRBJ1-2; 8 nucleotides line up with TRBD1. Germline loops: CDR1 SQVTM, CDR2 ANQGSEA. The CDR3 totals 13 residues. Trimming cost V 4 bases and J 3 bases; bases outside gene matches: 4.

The genes are TRBV19 and TRBJ1-5, with D unresolved. CDR3 length: 15 amino acids. Germline V gene sequence: CDR1 LNHDA, CDR2 SQIVND (reference sequence). With 3 bases removed from V and 0 bases from J, the gap between germline ends came to 9 bases. The CDR3, as DNA: TGTGCCAGTAGTATTCAGAGATATAGCAATCAGCCCCAGCATTTT. Its translation is CASSIQRYSNQPQHF.

This clonotype has a count of ten or more. This chain connects TRBV28 to TRBJ2-5, with a tentative D call TRBD2 (7 bases). CDR1 and CDR2 from the germline V gene are MDHEN and SYDVKM. The length of the CDR3 is 14 residues. Deletions cut 5 bases from V and 5 bases from J, with 15 bases between. The CDR3 sequence: CASSGGGSWETQYF. CDR3 nucleotide sequence: TGTGCCAGCAGTGGGGGCGGGAGCTGGGAGACCCAGTACTTC.

By share, this clonotype counts as medium-sized (0.01 to 0.1%). The rearrangement joins TRBV12-3 or TRBV12-4 to TRBJ2-5; no firm D call. V lost 3 bases and J 4 bases, leaving 6 bases between the germline ends. This CDR3 spans 12 amino acids. Written as DNA, the CDR3 is TGTGCCAGCAGTTTGTCTGTAGAGACCCAGTACTTC. Its protein product is CASSLSVETQYF.

This clonotype has at least ten counts. The genes are TRBV12-5 and TRBJ2-4; 9 nucleotides match TRBD2. Germline V gene sequence: CDR1 LGHNT, CDR2 FRNRAP. V gave up 6 bases and J gave up 7 bases; unmatched junction bases: 4. The CDR3 spans 13 residues. This CDR3 is CASGAGGMNIQYF. The CDR3 bases are TGTGCTAGTGGCGCGGGAGGGATGAACATTCAGTACTTC. Using reference TRBV12-5 and TRBJ2-4 for the parts outside the CDR3, the full variable domain is DARVTQTPRHKVTEMGQEVTMRCQPILGHNTVFWYRQTMMQGLELLAYFRNRAPLDDSGMPKDRFSAEMPDATLATLKIQPSEPRDSAVYFCASGAGGMNIQYFGAGTRLSVL.

The chain joins TRBV19 to TRBJ1-2; 7 bases fit TRBD1. V shed 10 bases and J 10 bases; nucleotides not matched to a gene: 15. Germline-derived CDR1 and CDR2 are LNHDA and SQIVND (reference sequence). The CDR3 sequence is 13 residues long. The CDR3 bases are TGTGCCACCAGGGCAGGGGGAATCAATCACTACACCTTC. Residues: CATRAGGINHYTF.

The V call is TRBV12-3 or TRBV12-4, the J call TRBJ1-2; 7 bases fit TRBD1. The CDR3 spans 14 residues. The V and J ends lost 8 bases and 9 bases, in that order; junction bases with no gene match: 15. CDR3 in amino acids: CASLAGGTEPRYTF. In DNA form, the CDR3 reads TGTGCCAGCCTTGCGGGAGGGACAGAGCCGCGCTACACCTTC.